These T cell receptor beta chains were read from a single sample in a study of cytomegalovirus exposure and HLA in healthy donors. Clones were read by immunoSEQ multiplex PCR, and TCRdb kept only the in-frame ones, dropping some. The sample holds roughly 150,000 clones; around 74% are singletons and the top ten take 1.3% to 1.5%. The sequenced sample consisted of PBMCs. The receptors derive from a man younger than 30 in good health and CMV-seronegative. Both conserved end residues are part of each CDR3. Fields, in order: clone size, D gene, J gene, V gene, CDR3 DNA, CDR3 protein. A D gene is named only where the DNA matches it firmly. Clone size, where shown, is once, few, many, or a class for clones that have expanded.

clone size: .
D gene: .
J gene: TRBJ2-7
V gene: TRBV6-1
CDR3 DNA: TGTGCCAGCAGTGTGTTGGCCCGCTCCTACGAGCAGTACTTC
CDR3 protein: CASSVLARSYEQYF

clone size: .
D gene: .
J gene: TRBJ2-1
V gene: TRBV6-5
CDR3 DNA: TGTGCCAGCTCTTGGTTGGCCAATCCCCACAATGAGCAGTTCTTC
CDR3 protein: CASSWLANPHNEQFF

clone size: .
D gene: TRBD1
J gene: TRBJ2-4
V gene: TRBV10-3
CDR3 DNA: TGTGCCATCAGTGCGAGTGGACAGGTTTCAAACATTCAGTACTTC
CDR3 protein: CAISASGQVSNIQYF

clone size: .
D gene: TRBD1
J gene: TRBJ2-5
V gene: TRBV25-1
CDR3 DNA: TGTGCCAGCAGTGAGGCAGGGGGCTTGGAGACCCAGTACTTC
CDR3 protein: CASSEAGGLETQYF

clone size: .
D gene: .
J gene: TRBJ1-4
V gene: TRBV7-8
CDR3 DNA: TGTGCCAGCAGCTTAACCCAGGGTGTTGAAAAACTGTTTTTT
CDR3 protein: CASSLTQGVEKLFF

clone size: .
D gene: TRBD1
J gene: TRBJ2-6
V gene: TRBV5-6
CDR3 DNA: TGTGCCAGCAGCTTGGTGGGGGCAGGGGGCGCTGGGGCCAACGTCCTGACTTTC
CDR3 protein: CASSLVGAGGAGANVLTF

clone size: .
D gene: TRBD1
J gene: TRBJ2-7
V gene: TRBV6-1
CDR3 DNA: TGTGCCAGCAGTTTCCCGGGACAGGGGGTCTACGAGCAGTACTTC
CDR3 protein: CASSFPGQGVYEQYF

clone size: .
D gene: TRBD2
J gene: TRBJ2-2
V gene: TRBV27
CDR3 DNA: TGTGCCAGCAGTTCCAGGGGGCTGACTAGCGGGAGGGTCGGGGAGCTGTTTTTT
CDR3 protein: CASSSRGLTSGRVGELFF

clone size: .
D gene: .
J gene: TRBJ2-4
V gene: TRBV7-9
CDR3 DNA: TGTGCCAGCAGCTTAGGCAGGCCGCTACCTACTCTAGCCAAAAACATTCAGTACTTC
CDR3 protein: CASSLGRPLPTLAKNIQYF

clone size: .
D gene: TRBD1
J gene: TRBJ1-2
V gene: TRBV7-2
CDR3 DNA: TGTGCCAGCAGCCCCTTGGGACAGTTCTATGGCTACACCTTC
CDR3 protein: CASSPLGQFYGYTF

clone size: .
D gene: .
J gene: TRBJ1-5
V gene: TRBV27
CDR3 DNA: TGTGCCAGCAGTGTTAGCGGGGGCCAGCCCCAGCATTTT
CDR3 protein: CASSVSGGQPQHF

clone size: few
D gene: .
J gene: TRBJ1-2
V gene: TRBV6-1
CDR3 DNA: TGTGCCAGCAGTGAGACAGGCTACTATGGCTACACCTTC
CDR3 protein: CASSETGYYGYTF

clone size: .
D gene: .
J gene: TRBJ1-2
V gene: TRBV5-1
CDR3 DNA: TGCGCCAGCAGCTTTCGGGGTCAAAACTATGGCTACACCTTC
CDR3 protein: CASSFRGQNYGYTF

clone size: .
D gene: .
J gene: TRBJ1-1
V gene: TRBV4-3
CDR3 DNA: TGCGCCAGCAGCCAAGATCGGTTCCAGGTGGGCACTGAAGCTTTCTTT
CDR3 protein: CASSQDRFQVGTEAFF

clone size: few
D gene: .
J gene: TRBJ2-7
V gene: TRBV6-1
CDR3 DNA: TGTGCCAGCAGTGTCGACAACAGACGACGTGGGGGCGACGAGCAGTACTTC
CDR3 protein: CASSVDNRRRGGDEQYF

clone size: .
D gene: .
J gene: TRBJ2-7
V gene: TRBV11-2
CDR3 DNA: TGTGCCAGCAGCCCCGTCAGGCAGTACTTC
CDR3 protein: CASSPVRQYF

clone size: .
D gene: .
J gene: TRBJ1-5
V gene: TRBV19
CDR3 DNA: TGTGCCAGTAGTGCGACAGTGAGCAATCAGCCCCAGCATTTT
CDR3 protein: CASSATVSNQPQHF

clone size: .
D gene: TRBD1
J gene: TRBJ1-2
V gene: TRBV5-4
CDR3 DNA: TGTGCCAGCAGCTGGGGAATGGGACAGGGACACTATGGCTACACCTTC
CDR3 protein: CASSWGMGQGHYGYTF

clone size: .
D gene: .
J gene: TRBJ2-3
V gene: TRBV19
CDR3 DNA: TGTGCCAGTAGTATAGGACAGAGCACAGATACGCAGTATTTT
CDR3 protein: CASSIGQSTDTQYF

clone size: few
D gene: TRBD1
J gene: TRBJ1-2
V gene: TRBV9
CDR3 DNA: TGTGCCAGCAGCCTCCGGGACAGGGGGTATGGCTACACCTTC
CDR3 protein: CASSLRDRGYGYTF